This TCR beta chain was identified during a study of blood T cell repertoires in COVID-19. Trimming took off 0 bases at V and 4 bases at J, with 15 bases between the two ends. The CDR3 has 16 amino acids. Germline V CDR1 and CDR2: LGHNA, YNFKEQ. Some clones are missing from TCRdb's copy, which holds only in-frame ones; the method was immunoSEQ multiplex PCR. The sample carries about 160,000 clones, approximately 90% recorded once. The specimen was peripheral blood. The receptor's source is a man between 18 and 35 years old with acute or convalescent COVID-19. The chain carries TRBV4-2 and TRBJ1-2, with a tentative D call TRBD1 (6 bases). The CDR3 nucleotides are TGTGCCAGCAGCCAAGATGGTCAGGGGCGGAGCTATGGCTACACCTTC. Translating it yields CASSQDGQGRSYGYTF.